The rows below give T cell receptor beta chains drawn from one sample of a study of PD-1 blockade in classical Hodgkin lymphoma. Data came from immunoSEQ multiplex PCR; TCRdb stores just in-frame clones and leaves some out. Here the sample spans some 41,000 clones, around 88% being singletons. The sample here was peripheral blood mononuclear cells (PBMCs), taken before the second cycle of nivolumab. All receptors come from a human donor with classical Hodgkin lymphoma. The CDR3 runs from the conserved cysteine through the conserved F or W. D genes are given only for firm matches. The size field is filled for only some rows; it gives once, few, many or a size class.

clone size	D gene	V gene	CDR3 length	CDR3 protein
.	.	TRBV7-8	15	CASSTREGGNQPQHF
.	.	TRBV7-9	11	CASSLQETQYF
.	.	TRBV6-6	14	CASSIYSITDTQYF
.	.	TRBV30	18	CAWAFLRQAVLASTEAFF
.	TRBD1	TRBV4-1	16	CASSQDGRGLTGELFF
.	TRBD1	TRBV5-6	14	CASSMGQLTDTQYF
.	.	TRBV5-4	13	CASSLSAVYEQYF
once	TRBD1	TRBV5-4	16	CASSPKTGAMNTEAFF
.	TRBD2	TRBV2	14	CASSEGTSFYEQYF
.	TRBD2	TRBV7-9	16	CASSLGLAGVSDTQYF
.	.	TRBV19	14	CASSIELGSSPLHF
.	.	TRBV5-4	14	CASSSGQRDEKLFF
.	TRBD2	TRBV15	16	CATSRERGANTGELFF
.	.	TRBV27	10	CVLWRDEQFF
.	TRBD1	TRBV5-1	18	CASSLHGRGRPNPYEQYF
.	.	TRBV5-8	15	CASSGAYSVRETQYF
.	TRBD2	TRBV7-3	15	CASSSTSGPYNEQFF
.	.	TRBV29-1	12	CSAPGLDNEQFF
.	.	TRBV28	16	CASWFGGGRANNEQFF
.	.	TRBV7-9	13	CASSLLRSYEQYF
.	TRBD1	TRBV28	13	CASSSGGVQPQHF
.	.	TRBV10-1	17	CASSERLAQAPTDTQYF
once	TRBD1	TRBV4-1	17	CASSQFQGQFQPQPQHF